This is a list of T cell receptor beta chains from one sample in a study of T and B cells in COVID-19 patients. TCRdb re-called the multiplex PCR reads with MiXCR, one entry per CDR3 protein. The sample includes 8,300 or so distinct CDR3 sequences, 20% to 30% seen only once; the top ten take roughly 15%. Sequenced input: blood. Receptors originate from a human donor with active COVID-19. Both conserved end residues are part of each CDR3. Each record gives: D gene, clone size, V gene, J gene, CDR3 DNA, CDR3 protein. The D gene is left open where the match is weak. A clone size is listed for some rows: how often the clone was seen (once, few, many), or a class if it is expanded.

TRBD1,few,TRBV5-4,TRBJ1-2,TGTGCCAGCAGCTTTGCCCTAGGACAGGGGGGTGGCTATGGCTACACCTTC,CASSFALGQGGGYGYTF
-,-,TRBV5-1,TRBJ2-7,TGCGCCAGCAGCGGGAGTCTCTCCTACGAGCAGTACTTC,CASSGSLSYEQYF
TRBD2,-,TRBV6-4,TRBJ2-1,TGTGCCAGCAGTGACGGGACTAGCGGCTCCTACAATGAGCAGTTCTTC,CASSDGTSGSYNEQFF
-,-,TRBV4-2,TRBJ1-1,TGTGCCAGCAGCCAAGAAGCAGTCCGGACAAGGGGAGCGAACACTGAAGCTTTCTTT,CASSQEAVRTRGANTEAFF
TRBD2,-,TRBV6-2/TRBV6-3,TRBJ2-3,TGTGCCAGCAGTACCCCTTTGCGGGAGGCCACAGATACGCAGTATTTT,CASSTPLREATDTQYF
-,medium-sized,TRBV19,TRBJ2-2,TGTGCCAGTATTGTCGGACAGAAGGGAGCCGGGGAGCTGTTTTTT,CASIVGQKGAGELFF
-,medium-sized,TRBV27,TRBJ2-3,TGTGCCAGCAGTTCAAGGGGATCGGGCGCAGATACGCAGTATTTT,CASSSRGSGADTQYF
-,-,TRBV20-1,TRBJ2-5,TGCAGTGCCGGAAAGGGACCCAAGCTTTCCCCGAAAGAGACCCAGTACTTC,CSAGKGPKLSPKETQYF
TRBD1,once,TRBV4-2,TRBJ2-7,TGTGCCAGCAGCCAAGAGAGATTAGGGACAGGGGGCTCCTACGAGCAGTACTTC,CASSQERLGTGGSYEQYF
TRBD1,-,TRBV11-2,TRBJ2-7,TGTGCCAGCAGCTTAGGGGACAGCGAGCAGTACTTC,CASSLGDSEQYF
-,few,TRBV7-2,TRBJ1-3,TGTGCCAGCAGTTATAGGCAGAGCTCTGGAAACACCATATATTTT,CASSYRQSSGNTIYF
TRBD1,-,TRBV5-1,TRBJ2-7,TGCGCCAGCAGCTCCACAGGGGGCAACTACGAGCAGTACTTC,CASSSTGGNYEQYF
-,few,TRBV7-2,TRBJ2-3,TGTGCCAGCAGCACAGACTCTGATACGCAGTATTTT,CASSTDSDTQYF
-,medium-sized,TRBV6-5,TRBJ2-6,TGTGCCAGCAGGCCGGGACGATCGTCCTCTGGGGCCAACGTCCTGACTTTC,CASRPGRSSSGANVLTF
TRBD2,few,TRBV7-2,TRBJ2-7,TGTGCCAGCAGCTTAGTACGTGTGAAGGGCGGGAGTTCAGCCTACGAGCAGTACTTC,CASSLVRVKGGSSAYEQYF
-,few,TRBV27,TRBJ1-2,TGTGCCAGCAGGGACATTTTCGGCTACACCTTC,CASRDIFGYTF
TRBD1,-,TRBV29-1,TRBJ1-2,TGCAGCGTTCACTGGACAGGCACTGACTATGGCTACACCTTC,CSVHWTGTDYGYTF
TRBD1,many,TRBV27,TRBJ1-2,TGTGCCAGCAGTCCGAAAGGGACAGTGGGTGCACCGGCTGGCTACACCTTC,CASSPKGTVGAPAGYTF
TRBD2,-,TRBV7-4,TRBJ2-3,TGTGCCAGCAGCCGGACTAGCGGGGGTACAGATACGCAGTATTTT,CASSRTSGGTDTQYF
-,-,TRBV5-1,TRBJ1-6,TGCGCCAGCAGCTTGGATTCCGGGGGCGCCAATAATTTACCCCTCCACTTT,CASSLDSGGANNLPLHF
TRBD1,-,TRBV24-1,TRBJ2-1,TGTGCCACCATTGATTTGCGACCCGGGACAGGGGGCAAGAATGAGCAGTTCTTC,CATIDLRPGTGGKNEQFF
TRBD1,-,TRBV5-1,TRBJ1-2,TGCGCCAGCAGCCACGGACAGGCCTATGGCTACACCTTC,CASSHGQAYGYTF
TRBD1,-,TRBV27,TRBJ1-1,TGTGCCAGCAGTTTATCGGGGGTCCGGGACAGTAGTAACGTAGCTTTCTTT,CASSLSGVRDSSNVAFF
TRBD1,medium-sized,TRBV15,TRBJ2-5,TGTGCCACCAGATATGACAGGGGCCAAGAGACCCAGTACTTC,CATRYDRGQETQYF
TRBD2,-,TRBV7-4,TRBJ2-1,TGTGCCAGCAGTGATGGCGGGAGGGCCCTCTGGAATGAGCAGTTCTTC,CASSDGGRALWNEQFF
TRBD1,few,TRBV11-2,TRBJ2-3,TGTGCCAGCAGCATCGGACAGGGGAAAGATACGCAGTATTTT,CASSIGQGKDTQYF